This is a list of T cell receptor beta chains from one sample in a study of blood T cell repertoires in COVID-19. The repertoire was sequenced with immunoSEQ multiplex PCR; TCRdb's copy has only in-frame clones and lacks some. In the table there are tens of thousands of clones, 70% to 90% of which are singletons. The sequenced material came from peripheral blood. The receptor set was obtained from a woman of 80 years or more with active or convalescent COVID-19. CDR3s include the opening cysteine and the closing phenylalanine or tryptophan. Each record gives: J gene, D gene, V gene, clone size, CDR3 DNA, CDR3 protein. D genes are given only for firm matches. Clone size is shown for a subset of rows, as once, few, many or a class of expanded clone.

TRBJ1-4	TRBD1	TRBV4-1	.	TGCGCCAGCAGCCAAGCCGGGACAGGGAATGAAAAACTGTTTTTT	CASSQAGTGNEKLFF
TRBJ2-7	.	TRBV7-8	once	TGTGCCAGCAGCTTTGACAACCAGCCAGGGGTTGCGCCGTACTTC	CASSFDNQPGVAPYF
TRBJ2-7	TRBD2	TRBV30	.	TGTGCCTGGGACAGGGGAAGGACTAGCGGGAGAACCTACGAGCAGTACTTC	CAWDRGRTSGRTYEQYF
TRBJ2-3	.	TRBV24-1	.	TGTGCCACCAGTGATTCGGCCCTAGCCCTGACGCAGTATTTT	CATSDSALALTQYF
TRBJ1-2	.	TRBV19	.	TGTGCCAGTAGTATCTCAGGTACGGACTATGGCTACACCTTC	CASSISGTDYGYTF
TRBJ2-1	TRBD2	TRBV6-5	.	TGTGCCAGCAAATTAGCGGGGAGGAATGAGCAGTTCTTC	CASKLAGRNEQFF
TRBJ2-7	.	TRBV20-1	.	TGCAGTGCTAGTGCCGGGGTTAGCTCCTACGAGCAGTACTTC	CSASAGVSSYEQYF
TRBJ2-7	TRBD2	TRBV7-2	.	TGTGCCAGCAGCTTAGGGCTAGCGGGAGCTTTTGTGGAGCAGTACTTC	CASSLGLAGAFVEQYF
TRBJ1-2	.	TRBV2	few	TGTGCCAGCAGTGAGGAGTCGGCAGCTAACTATGGCTACACCTTC	CASSEESAANYGYTF
TRBJ2-3	.	TRBV7-9	.	TGTGCCAGCAGCCCCCCGCGGCGGAGGGAGGGGGGGGCAGATACGCAGTATTTT	CASSPPRRREGGADTQYF
TRBJ2-7	.	TRBV6-5	.	TGTGCCAGCAGAAGGTCACGAGACAGTAGAAACGAGCAGTACTTC	CASRRSRDSRNEQYF
TRBJ2-3	.	TRBV5-1	.	TGCGCCAGCATTAAACGGACAGACTTCACAGATACGCAGTATTTT	CASIKRTDFTDTQYF
TRBJ2-1	TRBD1	TRBV28	.	TGTGCCAGCAGTGGACACCGCGGGACAGGGGGCGATGAGCAGTTCTTC	CASSGHRGTGGDEQFF
TRBJ1-2	.	TRBV27	.	TGTGCCAGCAGTACACGGGACACCGGGACTAATGGCTACACCTTC	CASSTRDTGTNGYTF
TRBJ2-5	.	TRBV4-2	.	TGTGCCAGCAGCCAAGAGGCGGTGAGTGGCAGGGGTGGAGAGACCCAGTACTTC	CASSQEAVSGRGGETQYF
TRBJ2-3	TRBD2	TRBV7-2	.	TGTGCCAGCAGCACCGGACTAGCGGGAGTCTCGTCTACGCAGTATTTT	CASSTGLAGVSSTQYF
TRBJ2-2	TRBD2	TRBV5-1	.	TGCGCCAGCAGCGGAGGGACTAGCGGATTCGCGAACACCGGGGAGCTGTTTTTT	CASSGGTSGFANTGELFF
TRBJ1-2	.	TRBV30	.	TGTGCCTGGACAGCTAACTATGGCTACACCTTC	CAWTANYGYTF
TRBJ1-6	.	TRBV5-5	.	TGTGCCAGCAGCTTGGGGGGAGGGGATTCACCCCTCCACTTT	CASSLGGGDSPLHF
TRBJ2-2	.	TRBV25-1	once	TGTGCCAGCAGTGATTTCGGCAGGGTAGAAACCGGGGAGCTGTTTTTT	CASSDFGRVETGELFF
TRBJ2-1	.	TRBV5-5	once	TGTGCCAGCAGCAAGACTAGCAATGAGCAGTTCTTC	CASSKTSNEQFF
TRBJ2-2	TRBD1	TRBV3-1/TRBV3-2	.	TGTGCCAGCAGCCGGAGGACAGGGCTTTCGTCAGGGGCCGGGGAGCTGTTTTTT	CASSRRTGLSSGAGELFF
TRBJ2-2	.	TRBV29-1	once	TGCAGCGTTGTACAATACACCGGGGAGCTGTTTTTT	CSVVQYTGELFF
TRBJ1-6	TRBD1	TRBV6-2/TRBV6-3	.	TGTGCCAGCAGTAACGACAGGGTTGATTCACCCCTCCACTTT	CASSNDRVDSPLHF
TRBJ2-2	TRBD2	TRBV10-2	.	TGCGCCAGCAGTGAAGGCGAGCTAGCGGGCGGGGAGCTGTTTTTT	CASSEGELAGGELFF
TRBJ1-5	.	TRBV19	.	TGTGCCAGTAGTCCAAGGCCGCAGGGCTTTGGTGGCAATCAGCCCCAGCATTTT	CASSPRPQGFGGNQPQHF
TRBJ2-1	TRBD2	TRBV10-3	.	TGTGCCACCCGGGGGGGGGACACACACAATGAGCAGTTCTTC	CATRGGDTHNEQFF
TRBJ1-1	TRBD1	TRBV6-6	.	TGTGCCAGCAGTGACTCCGGGACAGGTCGATTAGCTTTCTTT	CASSDSGTGRLAFF
TRBJ2-7	TRBD1	TRBV5-1	.	TGCGCCAGCAGCCCAGGGGGCTCCTACGAGCAGTACTTC	CASSPGGSYEQYF
TRBJ2-7	.	TRBV30	.	TGTGCCTGGAGTAGAAGGGGGAGTGGTCACGAGCAGTACTTC	CAWSRRGSGHEQYF
TRBJ1-5	TRBD1	TRBV28	.	TGTGCCAGCACAAAAGACCCGAGGGGGCGGAAGGGTCAGCCCCAGCATTTT	CASTKDPRGRKGQPQHF
TRBJ2-7	TRBD2	TRBV28	.	TGTGCCAGCAGCCAAGGACTAGCCTACGAGCAGTACTTC	CASSQGLAYEQYF
TRBJ2-7	.	TRBV5-6	.	TGTGCCAGCAGCTTGGTTGACGCGGGAACCTACGAGCAGTACTTC	CASSLVDAGTYEQYF
TRBJ1-3	.	TRBV9	.	TGTGCCAGCAGCTCAGACATCCGGGGGGCGACAGGAAACACCATATATTTT	CASSSDIRGATGNTIYF
TRBJ2-7	TRBD1	TRBV30	.	TGTGCCTGGAGGGACGGGACAGGGCCCTACGAGCAGTACTTC	CAWRDGTGPYEQYF
TRBJ1-4	TRBD1	TRBV19	once	TGTGCCAGTAGTAGCGACAGGGCAACTAATGAAAAACTGTTTTTT	CASSSDRATNEKLFF
TRBJ2-2	TRBD1	TRBV3-1/TRBV3-2	.	TGTGCCAGCAGCCAAAGGGTCGACAGGGAAGTCTTTGTTCACACCGGGGAGCTGTTTTTT	CASSQRVDREVFVHTGELFF
TRBJ1-1	TRBD1	TRBV27	.	TGTGCCAGCACCCTTACAGGGGGCCGGAACACTGAAGCTTTCTTT	CASTLTGGRNTEAFF
TRBJ1-6	.	TRBV30	.	TGTGCCTGGAGTGTGGGGGGGAATTCACCCCTCCACTTT	CAWSVGGNSPLHF
TRBJ2-7	.	TRBV5-1	.	TGCGCCAGCAGCCGGGACAACGCCTACGAGCAGTACTTC	CASSRDNAYEQYF
TRBJ2-3	TRBD1	TRBV9	.	TGTGCCAGCAGCGTAGGAGGGCCGCTGAGGGGGCAAGGAAGGACAGATACGCAGTATTTT	CASSVGGPLRGQGRTDTQYF
TRBJ2-1	TRBD2	TRBV18	.	TGTGCCAGCTCACCCGGAAGCGGGGGGGCTTCCTACAATGAGCAGTTCTTC	CASSPGSGGASYNEQFF
TRBJ1-6	TRBD1	TRBV2	.	TGTGCCAGCAGTGAAGAACAGGGGTTGAGATCACCCCTCCACTTT	CASSEEQGLRSPLHF
TRBJ2-3	.	TRBV7-3	.	TGTGCCAGCAGCTTCGACCTTGGGCCAAGGGGTTCCGATACGCAGTATTTT	CASSFDLGPRGSDTQYF
TRBJ2-7	.	TRBV5-1	.	TGCGCCAGCAGCATGTGGACAGACTCCTACGAGCAGTACTTC	CASSMWTDSYEQYF